These T cell receptor beta chains were read from a single sample in a study of T cell responses to AZD1222 COVID-19 vaccine. Some clones are missing from TCRdb's copy, which holds only in-frame ones; the method was immunoSEQ multiplex PCR. There are roughly 180,000 clones in the sample; just under 95% occur only once, and roughly 1% lies in the top ten. Source: peripheral blood, taken 28 days after the second dose of the MenACWY control vaccine. These receptor sequences come from an adult who received the MenACWY meningococcal vaccine as a control. Each CDR3 is given with its conserved first and last residue. A D gene is named only where the DNA matches it firmly. Clone size is not always given. Where it is, it says once, few, many or a class for expanded clones.

TRBJ1-2,-,TRBV27,TRBD1,CASSTLGGAGDYGYTF,TGTGCCAGCAGTACCCTAGGGGGCGCTGGGGATTATGGCTACACCTTC
TRBJ2-3,-,TRBV2,TRBD2,CASSPRLAGHTDTQYF,TGTGCCAGCAGTCCGCGACTAGCGGGGCACACAGATACGCAGTATTTT
TRBJ1-5,-,TRBV5-5,-,CASSPGRLSNQPQHF,TGTGCCAGCAGCCCAGGGCGACTGAGTAATCAGCCCCAGCATTTT
TRBJ2-4,-,TRBV30,-,CAWSTWGRENIQYF,TGTGCCTGGAGTACTTGGGGCAGGGAAAACATTCAGTACTTC
TRBJ1-2,-,TRBV12-3/TRBV12-4,TRBD1,CASSPDRYYGYTF,TGTGCCAGCAGCCCGGACAGGTACTATGGCTACACCTTC
TRBJ1-2,-,TRBV5-6,-,CASSLAAGGGYTF,TGTGCCAGCAGCTTGGCGGCGGGGGGAGGCTACACCTTC
TRBJ1-1,-,TRBV10-3,TRBD1,CAISGETGGSTEAFF,TGTGCCATCAGTGGTGAGACAGGGGGCTCCACTGAAGCTTTCTTT
TRBJ1-2,-,TRBV7-8,-,CASSRYGPLVGYGYTF,TGTGCCAGCAGCCGCTACGGGCCCTTGGTGGGCTATGGCTACACCTTC
TRBJ1-4,-,TRBV4-1,-,CASSQGSGTNEKLFF,TGCGCCAGCAGCCAAGGTTCGGGAACTAATGAAAAACTGTTTTTT
TRBJ1-3,-,TRBV19,TRBD1,CASSTKTGHGNTIYF,TGTGCCAGTAGTACAAAGACAGGGCATGGAAACACCATATATTTT
TRBJ1-6,-,TRBV5-1,TRBD1,CASSWTGSSYNSPLHF,TGCGCCAGCAGCTGGACAGGGAGCTCCTATAATTCACCCCTCCACTTT
TRBJ1-2,-,TRBV6-5,TRBD1,CASSLKVWDRAGYTF,TGTGCCAGCAGTTTAAAGGTTTGGGACAGGGCGGGCTACACCTTC
TRBJ1-6,-,TRBV11-2,-,CASSLAQGNSPLHF,TGTGCCAGCAGCTTAGCACAGGGCAATTCACCCCTCCACTTT
TRBJ1-2,few,TRBV6-5,-,CASSYGNTNYGYTF,TGTGCCAGCAGTTATGGAAACACTAACTATGGCTACACCTTC
TRBJ2-3,-,TRBV19,-,CASSIGHRDTDTQYF,TGTGCCAGTAGTATAGGGCACAGGGACACAGATACGCAGTATTTT
TRBJ2-3,-,TRBV3-1/TRBV3-2,-,CASSQSTADTQYF,TGTGCCAGCAGCCAAAGCACGGCAGATACGCAGTATTTT
TRBJ2-3,-,TRBV27,TRBD2,CASSLWGGGRSGSQYF,TGTGCCAGCAGTTTATGGGGCGGGGGGCGGTCCGGGTCGCAGTATTTT
TRBJ2-1,once,TRBV5-3,TRBD2,CARSLSERGGLNEQFF,TGTGCCAGAAGCTTGTCCGAGCGGGGGGGCCTCAATGAGCAGTTCTTC
TRBJ1-5,-,TRBV9,-,CASSVEGGNQPQHF,TGTGCCAGCAGCGTAGAGGGGGGCAATCAGCCCCAGCATTTT
TRBJ1-6,-,TRBV10-2,TRBD1,CASSGQVNSPLHF,TGCGCCAGCAGCGGACAGGTGAATTCACCCCTCCACTTT
TRBJ2-2,-,TRBV2,TRBD1,CASSARTGPTGELFF,TGTGCCAGCAGTGCTAGGACAGGTCCGACCGGGGAGCTGTTTTTT
TRBJ1-5,once,TRBV6-5,-,CASSYSSGSQPQHF,TGTGCCAGCAGTTACTCGTCCGGGAGCCAGCCCCAGCATTTT
TRBJ1-1,-,TRBV6-5,TRBD1,CASSYLGQEAFF,TGTGCCAGCAGTTATCTGGGACAGGAAGCTTTCTTT
TRBJ2-7,-,TRBV5-1,-,CASSSNGAYEQYF,TGCGCCAGCAGCTCAAACGGGGCCTACGAGCAGTACTTC
TRBJ2-1,once,TRBV7-2,TRBD1,CASRLRGGTGNGNEQFF,TGTGCCAGCAGACTAAGAGGTGGGACAGGGAATGGCAATGAGCAGTTCTTC
TRBJ2-7,-,TRBV9,TRBD2,CASSGGGAFPEQYF,TGTGCCAGCAGCGGCGGGGGGGCCTTTCCCGAGCAGTACTTC
TRBJ2-2,-,TRBV6-5,-,CASSHGAPGELFF,TGTGCCAGCAGTCACGGTGCCCCCGGGGAGCTGTTTTTT
TRBJ1-4,-,TRBV5-1,-,CASSFQGPSPTNEKLFF,TGCGCCAGCAGCTTTCAGGGACCTAGCCCAACTAATGAAAAACTGTTTTTT
TRBJ1-2,-,TRBV5-1,TRBD1,CASSPTGYGYTF,TGCGCCAGCAGCCCGACAGGGTATGGCTACACCTTC
TRBJ1-5,-,TRBV10-3,-,CAISVGYSNQPQHF,TGTGCCATCAGTGTCGGTTATAGCAATCAGCCCCAGCATTTT
TRBJ2-5,-,TRBV19,-,CASATTGPETQYF,TGTGCCAGTGCTACGACAGGTCCAGAGACCCAGTACTTC
TRBJ2-1,-,TRBV18,-,CASSPPPTNNEQFF,TGTGCCAGCTCACCCCCCCCTACGAACAATGAGCAGTTCTTC
TRBJ1-6,-,TRBV5-5,-,CASRWDGNSPLHF,TGTGCCAGCAGGTGGGATGGTAATTCACCCCTCCACTTT
TRBJ1-6,-,TRBV5-5,TRBD1,CASSSSPGQASSPLHF,TGTGCCAGCAGCTCCAGTCCGGGACAGGCCAGTTCACCCCTCCACTTT
TRBJ1-6,-,TRBV19,TRBD1,CASSWGGSGTGVNSPLHF,TGTGCCAGTAGTTGGGGAGGATCCGGGACAGGTGTGAATTCACCCCTCCACTTT
TRBJ2-2,-,TRBV11-2,-,CASSPGSNTGELFF,TGTGCCAGCAGCCCTGGCTCGAACACCGGGGAGCTGTTTTTT
TRBJ2-7,-,TRBV5-4,-,CASSSYRTYEQYF,TGTGCCAGCAGCTCGTACAGGACCTACGAGCAGTACTTC
TRBJ1-5,-,TRBV6-1,-,CASSEGGRQPQHF,TGTGCCAGCAGTGAAGGCGGCCGTCAGCCCCAGCATTTT
TRBJ1-2,-,TRBV3-1/TRBV3-2,-,CASSQGVPGAGYGYTF,TGTGCCAGCAGCCAAGGAGTTCCGGGGGCCGGCTATGGCTACACCTTC
TRBJ1-2,once,TRBV28,-,CASSPPTGSYGYTF,TGTGCCAGCAGCCCTCCCACAGGCAGCTATGGCTACACCTTC
TRBJ1-2,-,TRBV29-1,TRBD1,CSVGQGGLGYTF,TGCAGCGTTGGGCAGGGGGGGCTCGGCTACACCTTC
TRBJ2-1,-,TRBV5-1,-,CASSLEGRRDNEQFF,TGCGCCAGCAGCTTGGAGGGTCGGAGGGACAATGAGCAGTTCTTC
TRBJ2-7,-,TRBV5-1,TRBD2,CASSLELAGGLEQYF,TGCGCCAGCAGCTTGGAGCTAGCGGGGGGGCTTGAGCAGTACTTC
TRBJ2-3,-,TRBV7-2,TRBD2,CASSLGLAGGPKDTQYF,TGTGCCAGCAGCTTAGGACTAGCGGGGGGGCCAAAAGATACGCAGTATTTT
TRBJ1-3,-,TRBV6-5,-,CASSYEGGAGNTIYF,TGTGCCAGCAGTTACGAGGGGGGCGCTGGAAACACCATATATTTT
TRBJ1-2,-,TRBV3-1/TRBV3-2,TRBD1,CASSQDRKIWNGYTF,TGTGCCAGCAGCCAGGACAGGAAGATTTGGAATGGCTACACCTTC
TRBJ2-3,once,TRBV24-1,TRBD1,CATSDLRDSNTDTQYF,TGTGCCACCAGTGACCTCCGGGACAGTAACACAGATACGCAGTATTTT
TRBJ2-3,-,TRBV20-1,-,CSAIPQDTQYF,TGCAGTGCCATTCCCCAGGATACGCAGTATTTT
TRBJ1-2,-,TRBV6-5,-,CASSYGEQNGYTF,TGTGCCAGCAGTTACGGTGAACAGAATGGCTACACCTTC